These 19 T cell receptor beta chains were all obtained from the same sample, sequenced in a study of T cell repertoires in cytomegalovirus infection. Via MiXCR, TCRdb re-called the reads, giving one row per CDR3 protein. Of about 680,000 distinct CDR3 sequences in the sample, approximately 25% were seen once. Material for sequencing was CD8+ T cells from PBMCs. The receptors here all came from a human donor in good health (CMV status not recorded). Some clones in this sample may be carry-over from other donors' samples.

This clonotype was counted ten times or more. V gene TRBV11-2 combines with J gene TRBJ2-3, with D hard to call. Trimming removed 5 bases at V and 0 bases at J, with 9 bases between. Germline assignment: CDR1 SGHAT and CDR2 FQNNGV. The CDR3 spans 14 residues. The CDR3 protein is CASSISDSTDTQYF. CDR3 bases: TGTGCCAGCAGCATCAGCGACAGCACAGATACGCAGTATTTT.

Turning to this clonotype: This may be a read error: a much more frequent sequence differs by one nucleotide. The chain couples TRBV7-9 to TRBJ1-3, with D maybe TRBD1 (5 bases). The germline V gene has CDR1 SEHNR and CDR2 FQNEAQ (reference sequence). The CDR3 sequence is 14 residues long. The CDR3 DNA is TGTGCCAGCAGCGGACAATACTCTGGAAACACCATAGATTTT. This translates into CASSGQYSGNTIDF.

This clonotype was counted a few times. The chain joins TRBV7-6 to TRBJ1-2; no definite D call. Germline CDR1 reads SGHVS; CDR2 reads FNYEAQ. Trimming took 5 bases from V and 1 from J, leaving 17 bases between them. The CDR3 consists of 16 residues. The CDR3 reads CASSPFRSSYNYGYTF. The CDR3 DNA reads TGTGCCAGCAGCCCCTTTCGGAGTTCCTATAACTATGGCTACACCTTC.

The chain recombines TRBV2 with TRBJ2-3, with D unresolved. V was trimmed by 3 bases and J by 0 bases, leaving 7 bases between them. Germline V gene data show CDR1 as SNHLY and CDR2 as FYNNEI. This CDR3 is 14 amino acids long. This CDR3 reads CASSDGISTDTQYF. The CDR3 DNA follows: TGTGCCAGCAGTGATGGGATTAGCACAGATACGCAGTATTTT.

This clonotype was seen only a few times. The chain carries TRBV29-1 and TRBJ2-6; the match to TRBD2 covers 7 bases. The germline CDR1 and CDR2 sequences are SQVTM and ANQGSEA. This CDR3 contains 15 residues. V gave up 4 bases and J gave up 0 bases; unmatched junction bases: 3. CDR3 nucleotide sequence: TGCAGCGTTGTAGGGAGGGTCTCTGGGGCCAACGTCCTGACTTTC. It specifies CSVVGRVSGANVLTF.

CDR3 DNA: TGTGCCAGCAGTTCCTCTAGCGGGGGTGAGGCCCAGTACTTC. Residues: CASSSSSGGEAQYF. The chain links TRBV6-5 to TRBJ2-5; TRBD2 agrees at 10 bases. The CDR3 length is 14 residues. Looked up from germline, CDR1 is MNHEY and CDR2 is SVGAGI. The V segment lost 4 bases and the J segment 9 bases; nucleotides outside the gene matches: 8.

The chain links TRBV27 to TRBJ1-2, with TRBD1 matching 7 bases. Unmatched junction bases numbered 20, after V lost 6 bases and J lost 4 bases. The CDR3 has 18 amino acids. Germline lookup yields CDR1 MNHEY and CDR2 SMNVEV (reference sequence). For the CDR3, the DNA is TGTGCCAGCAGCTCAACCATGTCGAATTCGGGACAGATCTATGGCTACACCTTC. Protein product: CASSSTMSNSGQIYGYTF.

This clonotype was seen many times. The chain employs TRBV7-4 and TRBJ2-2; D gene uncertain. This CDR3 has 12 residues. Per the germline V gene, CDR1 is SGHVT and CDR2 is SQSDAQ. Trimming removed 2 bases from V and 6 bases from J, with 4 bases in between. CDR3 amino acids: CASSLSAGELFF. CDR3 nucleotides: TGTGCCAGCAGCTTAAGCGCCGGGGAGCTGTTTTTT.

The rearrangement uses TRBV7-9 and TRBJ1-5; D remains unclear. Germline lookup yields CDR1 SEHNR and CDR2 FQNEAQ (reference sequence). The CDR3 spans 14 residues. This CDR3 is CAIQKAGGNQPQHF. The CDR3 nucleotides read TGTGCTATCCAAAAGGCCGGAGGCAATCAGCCCCAGCATTTT. Complete variable domain (other parts from reference TRBV7-9 and TRBJ1-5): DTGVSQNPRHKITKRGQNVTFRCDPISEHNRLYWYRQTLGQGPEFLTYFQNEAQLEKSRLLSDRFSAERPKGSFSTLEIQRTEQGDSAMYLCAIQKAGGNQPQHFGDGTRLSIL.

This clonotype was recorded a few times. This rearrangement joins TRBV7-8 to TRBJ2-7; D ambiguous. The V gene's germline CDR1 is SGHVS and CDR2 FQNEAQ. The CDR3 is 11 residues long. V lost 6 bases and J 7 bases, leaving 10 bases between the germline ends. The CDR3: CASSHLQEQYF. Written as DNA, the CDR3 is TGTGCCAGCAGTCACCTCCAGGAGCAGTACTTC.

The sample holds a few counts of this clonotype. The V gene is TRBV6-5, the J gene TRBJ2-3; 7 positions agree with TRBD2. In germline, CDR1 is MNHEY, CDR2 SVGAGI. After removal of 5 bases from V and 1 base from J, the junction contained 6 bases not matched to a gene. There are 15 residues in the CDR3. CDR3 nucleotide sequence: TGTGCCAGCAGTGTCGCGGGGGTGGGCACAGATACGCAGTATTTT. It yields the protein CASSVAGVGTDTQYF.

The chain has TRBV20-1 and TRBJ2-7, with 9 bases lining up with TRBD1. Germline CDR1 reads DFQATT; CDR2 reads SNEGSKA (reference sequence). The V gene end was trimmed by 2 bases and the J gene end by 5 bases; junction bases not matched to a gene: 13. CDR3 length: 16 residues. CDR3 in DNA: TGCAGTGCTAGACGCTTAGGGACAGGGATCCCCCACGAGCAGTACTTC. Translation: CSARRLGTGIPHEQYF.

This clonotype was detected a few times. V and J are TRBV6-1 and TRBJ1-6, with unresolved D. V gave up 3 bases and J gave up 8 bases, with 14 bases separating them. Germline V gene lookup returns CDR1 MNHNS and CDR2 SASEGT. The CDR3 sequence is 15 residues long. The CDR3: CASSERAGRDSPLHF. CDR3 DNA: TGTGCCAGCAGTGAGAGGGCAGGTCGAGATTCACCCCTCCACTTT.

Only a few counts were recorded for this clonotype. The chain is built from TRBV24-1 and TRBJ2-5; D remains unclear. The CDR3 has 15 amino acids. Per germline, CDR1 KGHDR and CDR2 SFDVKD. V lost 0 bases and J 3 bases, leaving 10 bases between the germline ends. For the CDR3, the DNA is TGTGCCACCAGTGATTTGACACAGCCTGAAGAGACCCAGTACTTC. Protein sequence: CATSDLTQPEETQYF.

This clonotype has just one count. One junction end disagrees with the germline gene, perhaps due to a read error. The gene calls are TRBV7-9 and TRBJ1-2; D may be TRBD1 (6 bases). The CDR3 covers 16 residues. Looked up from germline, CDR1 is SEHNR and CDR2 is FQNEAQ (reference sequence). CDR3 nucleotide sequence: TGTGTCAGCAGTTCTCCCCTGCGGACAGTGAACTATGGCTACACCTTC. It encodes CVSSSPLRTVNYGYTF.

This clonotype was seen more than once but under ten times. This chain joins TRBV10-3 and TRBJ2-1; 7 nucleotides line up with TRBD1. Losses at the gene ends were 0 bases for V and 2 bases for J; bases not matched to a gene: 7. The CDR3 contains 17 residues. Germline V lookup: CDR1 ENHRY, CDR2 SYGVKD. CDR3 bases: TGTGCCATCAGTGAGTCCACCCGGGACAGCGCCTACAATGAGCAGTTCTTC. Translation gives CAISESTRDSAYNEQFF.

This clonotype was found many times. This chain uses TRBV12-3 or TRBV12-4 with TRBJ2-1, with 10 bases aligning to TRBD1. Trimming removed 6 bases from V and 5 bases from J; junction bases left unmatched: 10. The CDR3 length is 16 residues. CDR3 protein: CASRKAGTGEHNEQFF. CDR3 in DNA: TGTGCCAGCAGAAAAGCCGGGACAGGGGAGCACAATGAGCAGTTCTTC.

The chain combines TRBV10-3 with TRBJ2-3; TRBD1 is a possible D gene (6 bases). V was trimmed by 6 bases and J by 3 bases, leaving 19 bases between them. Germline V lookup: CDR1 ENHRY, CDR2 SYGVKD. The CDR3 has 16 residues. Here the CDR3 reads CAIRDSRRLKTDTQYF. DNA of the CDR3: TGTGCCATCAGGGACAGTCGTCGGCTTAAAACAGATACGCAGTATTTT.

This clonotype showed up just a few times. In nucleotides, the CDR3 is TGTGCCAGCGGGACGACGGCCTCCTACGAGCAGTACGTC. This sequence encodes CASGTTASYEQYV. The rearrangement joins TRBV7-9 to TRBJ2-7; D is possibly TRBD1 or TRBD2 (5 bases each). The CDR3 covers 13 residues. CDR1 and CDR2 from the germline V gene are SEHNR and FQNEAQ (reference sequence). Trimming left V 8 bases short and J 0 bases short, with 11 bases between.